This is a list of T cell receptor beta chains from one sample in a study of HIV-infected patients and healthy controls. TCRdb re-analysed the 5' RACE reads in MiXCR, keeping a single row per CDR3 protein. The table has 11,000 or so distinct CDR3 sequences, around 5% seen once. The sequencing input was blood. The receptors derive from an adult in good health. Both conserved end residues are part of each CDR3. D genes are given only for firm matches. Only part of the rows carry a size: once, few, many, or a class if the clone is expanded.

CDR3aa,CDR3nt,abundance,d_gene,j_gene,v_gene
CSVVLNTEAFF,TGCAGCGTGGTTCTTAACACTGAAGCTTTCTTT,many,.,TRBJ1-1,TRBV29-1
CASSPRSGPYNEQFF,TGTGCCAGCAGTCCGAGATCAGGGCCCTACAATGAGCAGTTCTTC,medium-sized,.,TRBJ2-1,TRBV12-3/TRBV12-4
CSVGNLAGGPGAGELFF,TGCAGCGTTGGTAACCTAGCGGGGGGGCCCGGCGCCGGGGAGCTGTTTTTT,.,TRBD2,TRBJ2-2,TRBV29-1
CSADTGTSTTGELFF,TGCAGTGCAGATACCGGGACTAGCACCACCGGGGAGCTGTTTTTT,many,TRBD2,TRBJ2-2,TRBV20-1
CASSRRASEPQHF,TGTGCCAGCAGTCGCAGGGCGAGTGAGCCCCAGCATTTT,.,.,TRBJ1-5,TRBV6-5
CSARGVPSRTDTQYF,TGCAGTGCTAGAGGAGTCCCTTCGCGCACAGATACGCAGTATTTT,many,.,TRBJ2-3,TRBV20-1
CASSTDGTWKPNTEAFF,TGTGCCAGCAGCACAGACGGGACATGGAAACCGAACACTGAAGCTTTCTTT,many,.,TRBJ1-1,TRBV5-5
CASSIRGREKLFF,TGTGCCAGCAGCATCAGGGGTCGCGAAAAACTGTTTTTT,many,.,TRBJ1-4,TRBV13
CASSYSHNTGELFF,TGTGCCAGCAGTTACTCGCATAACACCGGGGAGCTGTTTTTT,many,.,TRBJ2-2,TRBV6-2/TRBV6-3
CASTSSGGGNEKLFF,TGTGCCAGCACTTCTAGCGGGGGGGGTAATGAAAAACTGTTTTTT,many,.,TRBJ1-4,TRBV6-6
CSAKQGAPSNTIYF,TGCAGCGCCAAACAGGGGGCTCCCTCAAACACCATATATTTT,medium-sized,TRBD1,TRBJ1-3,TRBV29-1
CASSYSGRPGTEAFF,TGTGCCAGCAGTTACTCGGGCAGGCCCGGCACTGAAGCTTTCTTT,many,.,TRBJ1-1,TRBV6-5
CASRDQGAGEKLFF,TGTGCCAGCAGAGACCAGGGGGCCGGTGAAAAACTGTTTTTT,many,TRBD1,TRBJ1-4,TRBV6-5
CASSLTVGSEKLFF,TGTGCCAGCAGCTTAACCGTAGGGAGTGAAAAACTGTTTTTT,few,.,TRBJ1-4,TRBV11-2
CASSEAGAYNEQFF,TGTGCCAGCAGTGAAGCGGGTGCCTACAATGAGCAGTTCTTC,many,.,TRBJ2-1,TRBV6-1